Each of the 2 T cell receptor beta chains below was sequenced from the same sample in a study of metastatic and nonmetastatic thyroid tumors. Treatment of any kind had been given to no patient before thyroid surgery. Using MiXCR, TCRdb re-called clones from the PCR reads. In the table there are 30,000 to 35,000 clones, roughly a fifth of which are singletons. The sample taken for sequencing was blood. The source is a female donor with papillary thyroid cancer or a benign thyroid nodule (not recorded which). Some clones in this sample may be carry-over from other donors' samples.

This clone was counted ten times or more. This chain connects TRBV28 to TRBJ2-7; a possible D gene is TRBD1 (6 bases). CDR3 size: 13 residues. CDR1 is MDHEN and CDR2 is SYDVKM in the germline V gene. Trimming pared 6 bases from V and 1 base from J, leaving 10 bases between. CDR3 coding DNA: TGTGCCAGCAGGACCGGGACATCCTACGAGCAGTACTTC. It translates to CASRTGTSYEQYF.

V usage is TRBV30 and J usage is TRBJ2-5; D is possibly TRBD2 (5 bases). The CDR3 is 14 amino acids. V was clipped by 3 bases and J by 5 bases, with 16 bases between them. CDR1 and CDR2 from the germline V gene are GTSNPN and SVGIG (reference sequence). CDR3 bases: TGTGCCTGGAGATACTCGCGGGCGGCGGAGACCCAGTACTTC. The encoded protein is CAWRYSRAAETQYF. The whole variable domain, remainder taken from reference TRBV30 and TRBJ2-5, is SQTIHQWPATLVQPVGSPLSLECTVEGTSNPNLYWYRQAAGRGLQLLFYSVGIGQISSEVPQNLSASRPQDRQFILSSKKLLLSDSGFYLCAWRYSRAAETQYFGPGTRLLVL.